This T cell receptor (beta chain) was recorded in a study of cytomegalovirus exposure and HLA in healthy donors. On the study more broadly: Tens of millions of unique TCRs from HLA-typed donors were held in an early release of data. Study results and limitations: Links to common viral pathogens appeared, in a later analysis, for several of the most significant clusters. Later analysis reportedly placed an Asian-associated ancestry cluster below the roughly 670-donor mean in N-insertions. Earlier analysis looked at TCR beta V segments, and most were productive about 90% or about 30% of the time.

Primers included in the PCR were 60 Vbeta and 13 Jbeta primers. TCRdb keeps only in-frame clones here, not all; method: immunoSEQ multiplex PCR. The sample's table shows about 84,000 clones. Concerning this clone: Antigen: not known.

Germline values: CDR1 MDHEN, CDR2 SYDVKM. V gave up 8 bases and J gave up 6 bases, with 11 bases separating them. The CDR3 runs 12 residues. Sequences were obtained from PBMCs. The receptor comes from a man aged 50 or older in good health and CMV-seronegative. This chain links TRBV28 with TRBJ1-5; no firm D call. The CDR3 loop is CASYKWPQPQHF. The CDR3 nucleotides are TGTGCCAGCTACAAATGGCCTCAGCCCCAGCATTTT.